The present entry profiles one TCR beta chain with its context. What it binds is unknown. This record belongs to a study of cytomegalovirus exposure and HLA in healthy donors. Whole-study results and caveats: Most CMV-associated TCR beta chains were later found to appear HLA-restricted.

Germline V CDR1 and CDR2: MNHNS, SASEGT. Unmatched junction bases numbered 2, after V lost 5 bases and J lost 3 bases. The CDR3 sequence is 15 residues long. Primers for the PCR totalled 60 Vbeta and 13 Jbeta. The assay was immunoSEQ multiplex PCR, and TCRdb's table has in-frame clones only and misses some. This sample's clone table lists approximately 110,000 clones. The receptor comes from a middle-aged man in good health and CMV-seropositive. This rearrangement joins TRBV6-1 to TRBJ2-3; 13 bases fit TRBD2. Sequenced material: PBMCs. The CDR3 spells CASSWTSGRTDTQYF. The CDR3 DNA follows: TGTGCCAGCAGTTGGACTAGCGGGAGAACAGATACGCAGTATTTT.